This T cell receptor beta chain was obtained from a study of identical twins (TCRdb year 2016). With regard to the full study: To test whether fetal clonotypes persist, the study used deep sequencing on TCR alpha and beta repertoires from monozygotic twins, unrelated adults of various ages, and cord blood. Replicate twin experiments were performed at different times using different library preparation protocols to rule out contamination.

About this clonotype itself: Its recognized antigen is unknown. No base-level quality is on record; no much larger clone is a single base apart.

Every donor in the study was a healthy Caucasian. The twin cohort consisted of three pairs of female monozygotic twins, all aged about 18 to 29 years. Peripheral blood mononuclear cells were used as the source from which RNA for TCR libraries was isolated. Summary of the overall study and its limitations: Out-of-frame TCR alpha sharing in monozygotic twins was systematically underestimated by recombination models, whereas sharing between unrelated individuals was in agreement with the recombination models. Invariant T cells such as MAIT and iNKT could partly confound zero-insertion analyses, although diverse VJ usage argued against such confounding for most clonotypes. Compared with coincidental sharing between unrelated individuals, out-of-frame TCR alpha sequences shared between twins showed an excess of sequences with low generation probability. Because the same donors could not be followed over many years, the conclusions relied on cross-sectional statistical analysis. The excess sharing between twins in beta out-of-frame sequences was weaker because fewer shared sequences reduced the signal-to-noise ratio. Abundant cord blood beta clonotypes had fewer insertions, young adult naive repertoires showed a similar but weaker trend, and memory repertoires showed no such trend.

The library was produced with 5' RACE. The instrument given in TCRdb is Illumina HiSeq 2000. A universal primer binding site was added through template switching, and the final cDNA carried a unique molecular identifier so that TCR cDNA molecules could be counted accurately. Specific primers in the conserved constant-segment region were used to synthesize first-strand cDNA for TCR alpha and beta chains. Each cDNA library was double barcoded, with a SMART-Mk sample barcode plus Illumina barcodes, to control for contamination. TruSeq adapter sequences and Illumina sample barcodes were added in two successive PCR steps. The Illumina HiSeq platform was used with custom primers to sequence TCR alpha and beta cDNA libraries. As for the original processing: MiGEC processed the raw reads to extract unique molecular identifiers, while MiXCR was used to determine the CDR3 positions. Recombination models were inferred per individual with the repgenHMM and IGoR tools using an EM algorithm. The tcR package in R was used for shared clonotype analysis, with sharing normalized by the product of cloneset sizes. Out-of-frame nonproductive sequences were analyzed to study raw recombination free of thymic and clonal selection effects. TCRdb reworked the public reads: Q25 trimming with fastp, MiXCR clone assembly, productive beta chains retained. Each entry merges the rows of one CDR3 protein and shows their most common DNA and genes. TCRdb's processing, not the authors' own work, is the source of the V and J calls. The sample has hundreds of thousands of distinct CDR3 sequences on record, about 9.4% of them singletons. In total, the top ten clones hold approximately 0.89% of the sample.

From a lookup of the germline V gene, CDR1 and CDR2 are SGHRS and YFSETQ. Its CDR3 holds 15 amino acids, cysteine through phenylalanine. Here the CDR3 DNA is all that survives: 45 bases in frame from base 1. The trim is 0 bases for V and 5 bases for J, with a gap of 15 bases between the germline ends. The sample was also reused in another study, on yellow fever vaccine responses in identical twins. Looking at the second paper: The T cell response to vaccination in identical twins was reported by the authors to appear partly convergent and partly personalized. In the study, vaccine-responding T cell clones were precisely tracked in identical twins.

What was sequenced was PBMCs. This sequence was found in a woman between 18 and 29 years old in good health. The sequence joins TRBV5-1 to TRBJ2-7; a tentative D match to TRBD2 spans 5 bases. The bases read TGCGCCAGCAGCTTGGCCGGCCTAGCCAACGACGAGCAGTACTTC. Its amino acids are CASSLAGLANDEQYF.